This T cell receptor beta chain comes out of a study of blood T cell repertoires in COVID-19 (dated by TCRdb to about 2020). Context from the whole study: The collaborator samples originated in the United States, Italy and Spain and spanned the acute and convalescent phases of COVID-19. Samples came from the ongoing ImmuneRACE study (first 160 participants) plus 1,254 subjects from 6 global collaborators. Sample metadata almost always included a de-identified subject ID, COVID-19 status, age in years and sex. The prospective study material was composed of cDNA or gDNA derived from T cells, B-cell-depleted T cells, or PBMCs. The repertoires were released in a freely available public database intended as a resource for research on the immune response to SARS-CoV-2. Subjects who had been exposed to COVID-19, were actively infected with it, or had recovered from it provided the deeply sampled blood TCRbeta repertoires that made up the dataset. Where available, HLA class I and class II types were taken from metadata supplied by the sample provider and were not determined by assay-based typing. General findings and caveats noted by the study authors: The quantity of clinical and demographic metadata differed by source and by participant and was supplied without curation.

The germline V gene (reference sequence) yields WNHNN for CDR1 and SYGVQD for CDR2. V is reduced by 6 bases and J by 0 bases, leaving a spacing of 21 bases between them. The CDR3 measures 19 amino acids from cysteine to phenylalanine. Of the read, only the CDR3 DNA is kept; its 57 bases are in frame from base 1. Collaborating institutions collected whole blood in K2EDTA tubes following their own protocols. For TCRbeta analysis, collaborator samples were shipped as frozen whole blood, as isolated PBMCs, or as DNA extracted from either sample type. In regard to this clone: Its antigen remains undetermined. No clone much larger than this one lies a single base away; base qualities are absent.

TCRbeta CDR3 regions were amplified from genomic DNA using the immunoSEQ Assay, a bias-controlled multiplex PCR. In the source study's methods: Within the assay, amplification of reference gene primers was used to estimate how many nucleated cells each sample contained. Sequence reads were collapsed and filtered to measure the absolute abundance of every unique TCRbeta CDR3 rearrangement. For each sample, productive Simpson clonality was calculated as the square root of Simpson's diversity index across productive rearrangements. This is the immuneACCESS table as TCRdb keeps it, with only in-frame sequences that have V and J called. A part of the clones is gone; compared with another copy, unresolved V genes explain less than half, and the rest is unexplained. That table is the source of V, J and clone size, and D and trimming were worked out from the DNA. The sample table records some 44,000 clones; roughly 90% of these occur just once. In total, the top ten clones hold 9.5% to 15% of the sample.

The source material was peripheral blood. The chain was built from TRBV10-1 and TRBJ2-6, with the D gene not clear enough to name. The sequence was obtained from a human donor in a cohort sampled during active COVID-19. The nucleotide sequence reads as follows: TGCGCCAGCAGAACCCGAGTAGTAGCAAGTTCCTCTGGGGCCAACGTCCTGACTTTC. This codes for CASRTRVVASSSGANVLTF.